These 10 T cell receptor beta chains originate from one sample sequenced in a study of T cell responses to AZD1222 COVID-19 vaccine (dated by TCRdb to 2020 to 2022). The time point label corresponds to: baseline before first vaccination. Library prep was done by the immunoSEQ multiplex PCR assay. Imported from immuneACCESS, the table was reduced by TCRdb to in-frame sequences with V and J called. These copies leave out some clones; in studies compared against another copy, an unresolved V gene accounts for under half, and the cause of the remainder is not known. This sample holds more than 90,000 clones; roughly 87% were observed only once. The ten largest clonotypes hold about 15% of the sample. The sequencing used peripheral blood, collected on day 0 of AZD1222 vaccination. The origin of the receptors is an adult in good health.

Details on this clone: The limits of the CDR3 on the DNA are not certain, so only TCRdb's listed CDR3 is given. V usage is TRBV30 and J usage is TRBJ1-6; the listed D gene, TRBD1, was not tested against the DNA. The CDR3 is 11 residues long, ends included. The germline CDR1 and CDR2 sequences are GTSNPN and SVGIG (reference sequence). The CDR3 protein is CAWSVGTGNNF.

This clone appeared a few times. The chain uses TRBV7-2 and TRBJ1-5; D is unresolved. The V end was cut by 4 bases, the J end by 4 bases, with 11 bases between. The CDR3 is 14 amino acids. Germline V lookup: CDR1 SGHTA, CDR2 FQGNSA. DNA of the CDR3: TGTGCCAGCAGCTCAGCTAACGTGAATCAGCCCCAGCATTTT. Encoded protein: CASSSANVNQPQHF.

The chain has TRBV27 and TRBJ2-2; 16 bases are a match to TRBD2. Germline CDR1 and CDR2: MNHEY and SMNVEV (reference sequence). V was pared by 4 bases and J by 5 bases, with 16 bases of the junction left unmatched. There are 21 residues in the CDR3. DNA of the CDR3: TGTGCCAGCAGTTACCAGACCGGGACTAGCGGGAGGGCGGGAGGAACCGGGGAGCTGTTTTTT. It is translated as CASSYQTGTSGRAGGTGELFF.

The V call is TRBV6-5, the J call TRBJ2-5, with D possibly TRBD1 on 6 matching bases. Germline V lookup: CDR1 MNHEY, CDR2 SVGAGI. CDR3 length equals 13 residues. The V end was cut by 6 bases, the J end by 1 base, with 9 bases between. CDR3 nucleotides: TGTGCCAGCAGGAAGGACAGCCAAGAGACCCAGTACTTC. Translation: CASRKDSQETQYF.

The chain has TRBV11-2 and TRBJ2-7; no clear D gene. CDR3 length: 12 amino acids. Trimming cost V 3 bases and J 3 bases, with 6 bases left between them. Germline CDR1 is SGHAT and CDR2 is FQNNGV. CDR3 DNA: TGTGCCAGCAGCTTCTACAACTACGAGCAGTACTTC. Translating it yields CASSFYNYEQYF.

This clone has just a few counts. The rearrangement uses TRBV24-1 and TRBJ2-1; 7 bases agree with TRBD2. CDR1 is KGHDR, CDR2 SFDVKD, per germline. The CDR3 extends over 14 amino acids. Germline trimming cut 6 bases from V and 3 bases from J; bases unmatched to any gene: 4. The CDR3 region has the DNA TGTGCCACCAGTTCAGCTAGCGGCTACAATGAGCAGTTCTTC. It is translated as CATSSASGYNEQFF.

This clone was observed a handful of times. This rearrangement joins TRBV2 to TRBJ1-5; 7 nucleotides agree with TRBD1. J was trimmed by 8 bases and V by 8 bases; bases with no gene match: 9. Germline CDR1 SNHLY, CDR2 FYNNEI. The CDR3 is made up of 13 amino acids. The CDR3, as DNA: TGTGCCAGCGGGGGAGGGGGCAGTAAGCCCCAGCATTTT. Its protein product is CASGGGGSKPQHF.

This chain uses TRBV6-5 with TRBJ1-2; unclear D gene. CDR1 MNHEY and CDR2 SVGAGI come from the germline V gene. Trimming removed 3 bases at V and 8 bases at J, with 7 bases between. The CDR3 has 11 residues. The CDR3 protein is CASSYGRGYTF. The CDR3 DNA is TGTGCCAGCAGTTATGGACGGGGCTACACCTTC.

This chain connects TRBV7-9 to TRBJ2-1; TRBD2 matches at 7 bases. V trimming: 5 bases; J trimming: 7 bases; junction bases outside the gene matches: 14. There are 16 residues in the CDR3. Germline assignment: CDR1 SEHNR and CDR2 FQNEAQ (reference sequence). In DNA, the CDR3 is TGTGCCAGCAGCGGAGTGAGGTCGGGAGGTGTAAATGAGCAGTTCTTC. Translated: CASSGVRSGGVNEQFF.

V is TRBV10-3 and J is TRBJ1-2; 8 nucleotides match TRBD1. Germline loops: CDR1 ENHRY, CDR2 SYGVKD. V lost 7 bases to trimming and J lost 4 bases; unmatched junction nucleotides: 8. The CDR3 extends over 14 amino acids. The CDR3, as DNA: TGTGCCATCAATCCGGGACAGGCATTCTATGGCTACACCTTC. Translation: CAINPGQAFYGYTF.